The rows below give T cell receptor beta chains drawn from one sample of a study of cytomegalovirus exposure and HLA in healthy donors. Assay used: immunoSEQ multiplex PCR; TCRdb lists only in-frame clones, some missing. The table lists 72,000 or so clones, approximately 77% of them singletons. What was sequenced was PBMCs. The receptors derive from a woman aged 25 to 39 in good health and CMV-seropositive. CDR3s include the opening cysteine and the closing phenylalanine or tryptophan. D genes are given only for firm matches. Expanded clones get a size class; other rows say once, few or many, or leave the size out.

TRBJ2-1,few,TRBV4-2,TRBD1,TGTGCCAGCAGTGAGGGACAGGGGAACTACAATGAGCAGTTCTTC,CASSEGQGNYNEQFF
TRBJ2-7,NA,TRBV11-1,TRBD1,TGTGCCAGCAGTTTGGACAGGGAGAACGAGCAGTACTTC,CASSLDRENEQYF
TRBJ2-6,NA,TRBV7-9,NA,TGTGCCAGCAGCTCCCCGGGGGCCAACGTCCTGACTTTC,CASSSPGANVLTF
TRBJ1-5,NA,TRBV7-9,TRBD1,TGTGCCAGCAGCTGGGGACAGGGGAGCAATCAGCCCCAGCATTTT,CASSWGQGSNQPQHF
TRBJ1-6,NA,TRBV28,TRBD1,TGTGCCAGCCTTCGGGGGACAGGGAATTCACCCCTCCACTTT,CASLRGTGNSPLHF
TRBJ1-2,NA,TRBV7-3,NA,TGTGCCAGGGGGAGAGGGCCCTATGGCTACACCTTC,CARGRGPYGYTF
TRBJ2-3,NA,TRBV15,TRBD1,TGTGCCACCAGCAGGAGACAGGGGCCTAGCACAGATACGCAGTATTTT,CATSRRQGPSTDTQYF
TRBJ2-7,NA,TRBV5-4,TRBD2,TGTGCCAGCAGTTCTCTAGCGGGAGCGCGGTACGAGCAGTACTTC,CASSSLAGARYEQYF
TRBJ2-7,NA,TRBV19,TRBD1,TGTGCCAGTAGTCCAAGATTCGGACAGGGGAACGAGCAGTACTTC,CASSPRFGQGNEQYF
TRBJ2-5,few,TRBV7-8,TRBD1,TGTGCCAGCAGCCATGGACAGGGGCGAGAGACCCAGTACTTC,CASSHGQGRETQYF
TRBJ1-6,NA,TRBV7-2,NA,TGTGCCAGCAGCGCCAGAAACTATAATTCACCCCTCCACTTT,CASSARNYNSPLHF
TRBJ2-7,NA,TRBV7-2,TRBD1,TGTGCCAGCAGCCACGGACAGGCTGCCTACGAGCAGTACTTC,CASSHGQAAYEQYF
TRBJ1-5,NA,TRBV28,TRBD1,TGTGCCAGCAGTTTATGGGAGGGACAGGGTGGTCAGCCCCAGCATTTT,CASSLWEGQGGQPQHF
TRBJ1-6,NA,TRBV9,NA,TGTGCCAGCAGCCCGGGGGGGGGAGATTCACCCCTCCACTTT,CASSPGGGDSPLHF
TRBJ1-4,few,TRBV6-5,NA,TGTGCCAGCAGTTACACCTACAGGGATTCTAATGAAAAACTGTTTTTT,CASSYTYRDSNEKLFF
TRBJ2-1,NA,TRBV5-1,TRBD2,TGCGCCAGCAGGCGGGGGGCGAATGAGCAGTTCTTC,CASRRGANEQFF
TRBJ2-1,NA,TRBV9,TRBD2,TGTGCCAGCAGCGTAGCCTTAGCGGGAGTGAGTAATGAGCAGTTCTTC,CASSVALAGVSNEQFF
TRBJ1-4,NA,TRBV11-2,NA,TGTGCCAGCAGCGCAATGCGAGGAGAAAAACTGTTTTTT,CASSAMRGEKLFF
TRBJ1-2,NA,TRBV19,TRBD1,TGTGCCAGTAGTGCTTGGACAGGGAAGGACGCGGTCTATGGCTACACCTTC,CASSAWTGKDAVYGYTF
TRBJ2-3,NA,TRBV11-3,TRBD1,TGTGCCAGCAGCTCTAGGACAGGGGTGGATACGCAGTATTTT,CASSSRTGVDTQYF
TRBJ1-1,NA,TRBV30,NA,TGTGCCTGGAGTGTGACGTGGGGGGGCACTGAAGCTTTCTTT,CAWSVTWGGTEAFF
TRBJ1-5,NA,TRBV27,NA,TGTGCCACCAGGCCAGCAGGCCTTTATCAGCCCCAGCATTTT,CATRPAGLYQPQHF
TRBJ1-3,NA,TRBV10-3,NA,TGTGCCATCAGAGCGGAGGTGGGCGGAAACACCATATATTTT,CAIRAEVGGNTIYF
TRBJ2-1,NA,TRBV7-2,TRBD2,TGTGCCAGCAGCTCTAGCGGGAGGGGTAACAATGAGCAGTTCTTC,CASSSSGRGNNEQFF
TRBJ2-1,NA,TRBV6-1,NA,TGTGCCAGCAGTGAATCCGGGAGTACTCGGGCCAATGAGCAGTTCTTC,CASSESGSTRANEQFF
TRBJ2-1,NA,TRBV11-2,TRBD2,TGTGCCAGCAGCCCCGTGGCTAGCGGGACGTCTGAGCAGTTCTTC,CASSPVASGTSEQFF
TRBJ1-5,NA,TRBV27,TRBD1,TGTGCCAGCAGTTTATCGGGGACAGGGGGCTATCTTAGCAATCAGCCCCAGCATTTT,CASSLSGTGGYLSNQPQHF
TRBJ2-3,NA,TRBV5-8,NA,TGTGCCAGCAGGAGACTACTGTCAGATACGCAGTATTTT,CASRRLLSDTQYF
TRBJ1-4,NA,TRBV2,TRBD1,TGTGCCAGCAGTGAAGCAGGGACAGGCCGGTTTTATAATGAAAAACTGTTTTTT,CASSEAGTGRFYNEKLFF
TRBJ2-3,NA,TRBV4-2,TRBD2,TGTGCCAGCAGCCAAGACGGGACTAGCGGAACAGATACGCAGTATTTT,CASSQDGTSGTDTQYF
TRBJ2-7,NA,TRBV6-5,NA,TGTGCCAGCAGCCGCGAGGGATCCGGTTACGAGCAGTACTTC,CASSREGSGYEQYF
TRBJ2-7,NA,TRBV10-3,TRBD1,TGTGCCATCAGTGAGTCCACAGGGGGAAGTCACGAGCAGTACTTC,CAISESTGGSHEQYF
TRBJ2-7,NA,TRBV30,NA,TGTGCCTGGAGTCTAGCCCATCCCGCGGGGGAGCAGTACTTC,CAWSLAHPAGEQYF
TRBJ2-1,NA,TRBV6-4,NA,TGTGCCAGCAGTGACTCGAGCGGATCCTACAATGAGCAGTTCTTC,CASSDSSGSYNEQFF
TRBJ1-4,NA,TRBV5-1,TRBD1,TGCGCCAGCAGCGTTGACAGGGTAGAAGAAAAACTGTTTTTT,CASSVDRVEEKLFF
TRBJ2-7,few,TRBV6-1,TRBD2,TGTGCCAGCGAGAAGCGGGAGAGGAGGTACGAGCAGTACTTC,CASEKRERRYEQYF
TRBJ2-5,NA,TRBV11-2,NA,TGTGCCAGCAGCTTTTGGTCGGGGTTCCAAGAGACCCAGTACTTC,CASSFWSGFQETQYF
TRBJ1-2,NA,TRBV18,NA,TGTGCCAGCTCACCGAGCCGAGATGGCTACACCTTC,CASSPSRDGYTF
TRBJ2-3,NA,TRBV5-4,NA,TGTGCCAGCAGCTTGGATATGGGAGGAGCAGATACGCAGTATTTT,CASSLDMGGADTQYF
TRBJ2-1,NA,TRBV5-1,TRBD2,TGCGCCAGCAGCGTGGCGACTAGCGGGTCATACAATGAGCAGTTCTTC,CASSVATSGSYNEQFF
TRBJ2-1,NA,TRBV27,TRBD1,TGTGCCAGCAGCAAAATGGGACAGACGAATGAGCAGTTCTTC,CASSKMGQTNEQFF